Included here is one T cell receptor (beta chain) sequence, with context. Its cognate antigen is unknown. Time point here: week 11, during vaccination. The study gave 300 ug of mutant IDH1 20-mer peptide per vaccine dose, with topical imiquimod. TCRdb's copy holds only in-frame clones and misses some; the assay was immunoSEQ multiplex PCR. The table records about 130,000 clones, about four fifths of them present only once. This entry belongs to a study of a mutant IDH1 vaccine in newly diagnosed glioma. Turning to the study itself: Treated patients had a mean age of about 44 years and a sex split that was roughly 60% male and 37.5% female.

The V gene's germline CDR1 is LNHDA and CDR2 SQIVND (reference sequence). This CDR3 contains 17 residues. Deletions cut 3 bases from V and 5 bases from J, with 22 bases between. The V gene is TRBV19, the J gene TRBJ1-1, with D perhaps matching TRBD1 (5 bases). This sample comprised PBMCs, obtained from a glioma patient whose treatment included an IDH1 peptide vaccine. The sequence derives from a man aged 35-49 years with glioma. This CDR3 is CASSILGFGAKPTEAFF. The DNA for the CDR3 is TGTGCCAGTAGTATCCTAGGTTTTGGGGCGAAGCCTACTGAAGCTTTCTTT.